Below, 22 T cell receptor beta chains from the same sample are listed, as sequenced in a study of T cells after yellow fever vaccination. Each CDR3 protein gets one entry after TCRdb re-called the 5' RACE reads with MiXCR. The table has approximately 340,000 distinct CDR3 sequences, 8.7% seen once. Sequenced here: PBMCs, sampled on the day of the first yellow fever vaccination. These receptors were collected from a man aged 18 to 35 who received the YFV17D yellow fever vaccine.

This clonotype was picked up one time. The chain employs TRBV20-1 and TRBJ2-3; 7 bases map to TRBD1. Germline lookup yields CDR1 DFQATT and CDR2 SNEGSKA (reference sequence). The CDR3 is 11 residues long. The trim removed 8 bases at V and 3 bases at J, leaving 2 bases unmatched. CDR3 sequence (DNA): TGCAGTACAGGGGAGACAGATACGCAGTATTTT. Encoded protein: CSTGETDTQYF.

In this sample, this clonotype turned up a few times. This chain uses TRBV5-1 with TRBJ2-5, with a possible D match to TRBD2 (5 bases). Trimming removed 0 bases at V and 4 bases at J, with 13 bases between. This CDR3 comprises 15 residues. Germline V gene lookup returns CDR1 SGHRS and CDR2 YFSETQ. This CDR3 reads CASSLVASSVETQYF. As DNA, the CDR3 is TGCGCCAGCAGCTTGGTGGCTAGCTCCGTAGAGACCCAGTACTTC.

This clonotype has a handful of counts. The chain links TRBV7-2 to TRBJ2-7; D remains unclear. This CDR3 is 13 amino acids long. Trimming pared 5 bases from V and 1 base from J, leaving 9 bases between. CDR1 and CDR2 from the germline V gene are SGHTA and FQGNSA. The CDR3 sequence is CASSPTWSYEQYF. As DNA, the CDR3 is TGTGCCAGCAGCCCCACGTGGTCCTACGAGCAGTACTTC.

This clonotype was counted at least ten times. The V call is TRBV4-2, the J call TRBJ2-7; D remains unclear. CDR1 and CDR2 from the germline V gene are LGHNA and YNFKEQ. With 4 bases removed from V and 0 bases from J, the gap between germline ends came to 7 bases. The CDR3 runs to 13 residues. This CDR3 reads CASSRQISYEQYF. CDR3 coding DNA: TGTGCCAGCAGCCGGCAGATCTCCTACGAGCAGTACTTC.

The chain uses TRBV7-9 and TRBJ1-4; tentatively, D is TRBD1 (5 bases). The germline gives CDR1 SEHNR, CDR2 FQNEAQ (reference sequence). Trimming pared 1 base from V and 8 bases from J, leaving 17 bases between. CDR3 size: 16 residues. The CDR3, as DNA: TGTGCCAGCAGCTTAGGAGCCATTGGGGGTCGCGAAAAACTGTTTTTT. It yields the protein CASSLGAIGGREKLFF.

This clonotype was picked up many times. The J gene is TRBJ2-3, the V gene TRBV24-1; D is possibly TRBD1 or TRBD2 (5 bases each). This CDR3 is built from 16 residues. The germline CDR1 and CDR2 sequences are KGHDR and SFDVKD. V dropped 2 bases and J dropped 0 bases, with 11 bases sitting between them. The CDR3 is CATSDSGTASTDTQYF. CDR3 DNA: TGTGCCACCAGTGATTCCGGGACGGCTAGCACAGATACGCAGTATTTT.

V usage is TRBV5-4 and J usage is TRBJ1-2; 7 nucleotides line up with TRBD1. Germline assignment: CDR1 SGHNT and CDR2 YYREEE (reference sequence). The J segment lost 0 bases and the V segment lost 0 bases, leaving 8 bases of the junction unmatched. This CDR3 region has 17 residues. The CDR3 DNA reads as TGTGCCAGCAGCTTGGCAAAGACAGGGAGACCTAACTATGGCTACACCTTC. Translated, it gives CASSLAKTGRPNYGYTF.

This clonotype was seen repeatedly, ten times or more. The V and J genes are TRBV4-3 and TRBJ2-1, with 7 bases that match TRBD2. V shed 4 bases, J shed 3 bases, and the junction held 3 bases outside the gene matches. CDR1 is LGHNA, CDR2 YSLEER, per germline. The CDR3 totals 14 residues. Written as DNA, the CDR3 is TGCGCCAGCAGCCCGGCGGGGGTCTACAATGAGCAGTTCTTC. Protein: CASSPAGVYNEQFF.

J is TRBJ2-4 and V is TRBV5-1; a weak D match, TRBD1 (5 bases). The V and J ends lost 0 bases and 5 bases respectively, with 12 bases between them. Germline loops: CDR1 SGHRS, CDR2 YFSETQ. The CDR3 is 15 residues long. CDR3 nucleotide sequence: TGCGCCAGCAGCTTGGACAGGACAAGGGAAAACATTCAGTACTTC. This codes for CASSLDRTRENIQYF. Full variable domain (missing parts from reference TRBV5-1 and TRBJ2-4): KAGVTQTPRYLIKTRGQQVTLSCSPISGHRSVSWYQQTPGQGLQFLFEYFSETQRNKGNFPGRFSGRQFSNSRSEMNVSTLELGDSALYLCASSLDRTRENIQYFGAGTRLSVL.

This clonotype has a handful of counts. CDR3 in DNA: TGCGCCAGCAGCCAAGATGGGAATTATCAGCCCCAGCATTTT. Its protein product is CASSQDGNYQPQHF. The chain links TRBV4-3 to TRBJ1-5; D gene uncertain. Trimming removed 0 bases from V and 5 bases from J, with 8 bases in between. This CDR3 is 14 amino acids long. Germline loops: CDR1 LGHNA, CDR2 YSLEER.

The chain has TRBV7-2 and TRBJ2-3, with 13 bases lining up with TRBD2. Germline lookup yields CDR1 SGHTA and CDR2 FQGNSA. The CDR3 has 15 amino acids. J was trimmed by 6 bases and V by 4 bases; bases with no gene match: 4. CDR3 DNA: TGTGCCAGCAGCTGGACTAGCGGGGGCCCTGATACGCAGTATTTT. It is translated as CASSWTSGGPDTQYF.

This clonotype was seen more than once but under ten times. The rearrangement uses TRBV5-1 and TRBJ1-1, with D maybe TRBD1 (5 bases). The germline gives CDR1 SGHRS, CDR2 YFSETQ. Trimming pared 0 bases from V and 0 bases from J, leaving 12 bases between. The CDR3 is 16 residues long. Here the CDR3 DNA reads TGCGCCAGCAGCTTGGTGGGGGATATCATGAACACTGAAGCTTTCTTT. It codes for CASSLVGDIMNTEAFF.

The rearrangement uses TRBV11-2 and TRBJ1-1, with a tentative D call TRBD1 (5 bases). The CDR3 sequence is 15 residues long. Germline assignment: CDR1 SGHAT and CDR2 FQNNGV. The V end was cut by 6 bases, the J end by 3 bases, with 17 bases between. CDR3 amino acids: CASSDPRDFYTEAFF. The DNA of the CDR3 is TGTGCCAGCAGTGACCCCCGGGACTTTTACACTGAAGCTTTCTTT.

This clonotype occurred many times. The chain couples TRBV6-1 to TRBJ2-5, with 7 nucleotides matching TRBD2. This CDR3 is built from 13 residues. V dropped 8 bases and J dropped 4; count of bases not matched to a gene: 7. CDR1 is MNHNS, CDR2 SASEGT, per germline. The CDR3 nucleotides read TGTGCCAGCGGTGTGTTAGCGGGAGAGACCCAGTACTTC. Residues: CASGVLAGETQYF.

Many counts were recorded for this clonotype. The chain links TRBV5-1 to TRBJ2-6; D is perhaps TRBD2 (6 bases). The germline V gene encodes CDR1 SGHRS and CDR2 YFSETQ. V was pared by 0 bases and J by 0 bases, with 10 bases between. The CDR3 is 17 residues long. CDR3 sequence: CASSLVPGVSGANVLTF. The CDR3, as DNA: TGCGCCAGCAGCTTGGTCCCGGGAGTCTCTGGGGCCAACGTCCTGACTTTC.

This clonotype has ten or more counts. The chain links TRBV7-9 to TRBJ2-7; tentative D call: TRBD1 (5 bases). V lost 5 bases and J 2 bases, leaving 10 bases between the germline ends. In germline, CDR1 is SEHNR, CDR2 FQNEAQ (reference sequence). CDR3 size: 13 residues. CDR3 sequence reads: CASSPGFPYEQYF. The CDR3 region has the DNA TGTGCCAGCAGCCCAGGGTTCCCCTACGAGCAGTACTTC.

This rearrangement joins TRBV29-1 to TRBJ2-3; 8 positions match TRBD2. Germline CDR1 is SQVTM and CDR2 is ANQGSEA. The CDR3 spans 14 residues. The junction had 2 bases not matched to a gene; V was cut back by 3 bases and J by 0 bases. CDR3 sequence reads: CSVDTSGSTDTQYF. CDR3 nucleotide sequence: TGCAGCGTTGATACTAGCGGCAGCACAGATACGCAGTATTTT.

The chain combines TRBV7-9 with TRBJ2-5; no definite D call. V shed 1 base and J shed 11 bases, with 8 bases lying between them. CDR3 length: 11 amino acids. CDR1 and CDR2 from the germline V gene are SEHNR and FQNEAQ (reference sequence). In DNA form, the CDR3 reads TGTGCCAGCAGCTTAGACCGACCTCAGTACTTC. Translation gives CASSLDRPQYF.

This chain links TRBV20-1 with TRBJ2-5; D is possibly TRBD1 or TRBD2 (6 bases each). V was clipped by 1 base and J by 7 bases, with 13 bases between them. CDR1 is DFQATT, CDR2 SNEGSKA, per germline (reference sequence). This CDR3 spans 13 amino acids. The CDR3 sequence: CSARVPGAGTQYF. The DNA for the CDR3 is TGCAGTGCTAGAGTTCCGGGGGCAGGGACCCAGTACTTC.

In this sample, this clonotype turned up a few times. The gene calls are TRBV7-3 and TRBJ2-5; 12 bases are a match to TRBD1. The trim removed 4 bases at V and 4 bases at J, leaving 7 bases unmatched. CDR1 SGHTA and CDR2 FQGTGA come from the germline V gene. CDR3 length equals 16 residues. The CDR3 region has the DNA TGTGCCAGCAGCTCGGGACAGGGGGCTCCCGGAGAGACCCAGTACTTC. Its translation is CASSSGQGAPGETQYF.

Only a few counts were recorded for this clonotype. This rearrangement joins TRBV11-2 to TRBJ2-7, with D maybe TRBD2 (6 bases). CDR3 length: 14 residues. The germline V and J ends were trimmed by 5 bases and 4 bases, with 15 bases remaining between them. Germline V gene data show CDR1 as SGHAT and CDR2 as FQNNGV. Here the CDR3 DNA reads TGTGCCAGCAGCCCGGGGGTACTTGATTACGAGCAGTACTTC. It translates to CASSPGVLDYEQYF.

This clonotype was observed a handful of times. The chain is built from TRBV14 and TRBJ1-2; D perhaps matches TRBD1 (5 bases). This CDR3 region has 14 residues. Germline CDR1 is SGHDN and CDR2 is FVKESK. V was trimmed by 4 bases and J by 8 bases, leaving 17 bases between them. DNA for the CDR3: TGTGCCAGCAGCCTGTACACAGGATTTAGAGGCTACACCTTC. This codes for CASSLYTGFRGYTF.